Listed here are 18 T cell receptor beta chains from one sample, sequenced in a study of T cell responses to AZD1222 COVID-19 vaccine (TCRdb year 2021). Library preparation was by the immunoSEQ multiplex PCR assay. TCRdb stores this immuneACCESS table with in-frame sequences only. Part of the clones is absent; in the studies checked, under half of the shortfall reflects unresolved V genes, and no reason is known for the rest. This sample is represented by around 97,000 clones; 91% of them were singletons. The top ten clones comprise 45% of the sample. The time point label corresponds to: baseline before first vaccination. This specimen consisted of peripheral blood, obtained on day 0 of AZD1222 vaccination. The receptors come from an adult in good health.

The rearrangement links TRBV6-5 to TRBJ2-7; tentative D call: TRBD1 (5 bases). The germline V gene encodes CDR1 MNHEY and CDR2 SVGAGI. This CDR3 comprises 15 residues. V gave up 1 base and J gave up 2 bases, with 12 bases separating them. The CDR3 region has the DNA TGTGCCAGCAGTTACTTGGGGCAGATCGCCTACGAGCAGTACTTC. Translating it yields CASSYLGQIAYEQYF.

CDR3 DNA sequence: TGTGCCAGCAGCTTCGGACTAGCGGACAATGAGCAGTTCTTC. This translates into CASSFGLADNEQFF. The chain recombines TRBV11-2 with TRBJ2-1, with 10 bases matching TRBD2. J lost 5 bases, V lost 3 bases, and 1 base had no gene match. The CDR3 covers 14 residues. Germline CDR1 is SGHAT and CDR2 is FQNNGV.

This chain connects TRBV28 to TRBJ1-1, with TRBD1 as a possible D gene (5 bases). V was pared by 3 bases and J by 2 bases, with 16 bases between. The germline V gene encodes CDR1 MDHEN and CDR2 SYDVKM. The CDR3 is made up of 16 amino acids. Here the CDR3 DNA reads TGTGCCAGCAGTTTCCCTCGGGGGTGGTCAAACACTGAAGCTTTCTTT. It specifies CASSFPRGWSNTEAFF.

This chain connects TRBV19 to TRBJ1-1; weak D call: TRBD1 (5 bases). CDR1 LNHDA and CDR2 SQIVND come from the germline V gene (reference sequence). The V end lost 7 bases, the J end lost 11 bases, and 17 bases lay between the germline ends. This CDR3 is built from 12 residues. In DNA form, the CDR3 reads TGTGCCAGTACCCAGGGAGGGATACCGGCTTTCTTT. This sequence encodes CASTQGGIPAFF.

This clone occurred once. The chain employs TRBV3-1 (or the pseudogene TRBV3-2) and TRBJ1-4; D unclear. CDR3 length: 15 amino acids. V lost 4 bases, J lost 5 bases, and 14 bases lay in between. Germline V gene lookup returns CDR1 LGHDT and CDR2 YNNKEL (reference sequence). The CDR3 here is CASSRNEGRNEKLFF. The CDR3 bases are TGTGCCAGCAGCCGAAATGAGGGCAGGAATGAAAAACTGTTTTTT.

CDR3 protein: CASSHRSGTNTGELFF. CDR3 sequence (DNA): TGTGCCAGCAGCCACCGTTCGGGGACGAACACCGGGGAGCTGTTTTTT. J is TRBJ2-2 and V is TRBV3-1 (or the pseudogene TRBV3-2), with D possibly TRBD2 on 5 matching bases. V was clipped by 3 bases and J by 0 bases, with 11 bases between them. The CDR3 covers 16 residues. Germline V gene sequence: CDR1 LGHDT, CDR2 YNNKEL (reference sequence).

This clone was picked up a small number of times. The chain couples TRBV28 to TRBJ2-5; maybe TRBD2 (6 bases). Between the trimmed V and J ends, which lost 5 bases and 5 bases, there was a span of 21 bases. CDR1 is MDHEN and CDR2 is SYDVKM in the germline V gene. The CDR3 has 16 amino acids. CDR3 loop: CASSPAGSPEVETQYF. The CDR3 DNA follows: TGTGCCAGCAGTCCCGCGGGGTCACCAGAGGTGGAGACCCAGTACTTC.

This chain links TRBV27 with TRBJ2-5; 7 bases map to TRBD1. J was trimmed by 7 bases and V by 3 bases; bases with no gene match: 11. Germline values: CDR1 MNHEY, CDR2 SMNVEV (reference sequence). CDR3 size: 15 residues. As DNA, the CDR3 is TGTGCCAGCAGTTTGGGAACAGTGAACAGGGGGACCCAGTACTTC. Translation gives CASSLGTVNRGTQYF.

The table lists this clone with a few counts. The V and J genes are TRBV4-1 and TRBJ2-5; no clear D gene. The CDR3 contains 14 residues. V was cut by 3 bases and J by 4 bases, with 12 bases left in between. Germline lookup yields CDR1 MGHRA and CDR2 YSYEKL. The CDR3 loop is CASSHPLRGETQYF. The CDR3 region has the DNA TGCGCCAGCAGCCACCCGCTCCGTGGAGAGACCCAGTACTTC.

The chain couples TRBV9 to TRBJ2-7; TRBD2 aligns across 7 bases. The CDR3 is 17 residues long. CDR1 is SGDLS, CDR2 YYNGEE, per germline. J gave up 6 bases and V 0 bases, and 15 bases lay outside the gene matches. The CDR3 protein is CASSVAPQGAGELEQYF. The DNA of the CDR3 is TGTGCCAGCAGCGTAGCCCCTCAAGGGGCGGGAGAACTCGAGCAGTACTTC.

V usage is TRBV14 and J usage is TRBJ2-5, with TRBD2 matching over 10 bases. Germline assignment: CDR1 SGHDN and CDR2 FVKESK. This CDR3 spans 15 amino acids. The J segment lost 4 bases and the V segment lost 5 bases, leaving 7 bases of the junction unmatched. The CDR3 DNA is TGTGCCAGCAGCATCCGGGTAGCGGGAGGAGAGACCCAGTACTTC. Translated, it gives CASSIRVAGGETQYF.

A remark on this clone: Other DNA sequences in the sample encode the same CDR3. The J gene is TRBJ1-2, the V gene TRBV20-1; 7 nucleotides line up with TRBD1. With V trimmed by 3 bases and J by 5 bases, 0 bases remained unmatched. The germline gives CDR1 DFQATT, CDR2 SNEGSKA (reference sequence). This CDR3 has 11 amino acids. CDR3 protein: CSASRGYGYTF. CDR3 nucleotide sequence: TGCAGTGCTAGCAGGGGGTATGGCTACACCTTC.

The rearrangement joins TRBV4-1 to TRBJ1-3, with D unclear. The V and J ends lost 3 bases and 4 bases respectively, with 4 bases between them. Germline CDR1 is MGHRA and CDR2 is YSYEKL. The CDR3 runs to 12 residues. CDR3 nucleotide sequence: TGCGCCAGCAGCCAGGCGGGAAACACCATATATTTT. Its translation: CASSQAGNTIYF.

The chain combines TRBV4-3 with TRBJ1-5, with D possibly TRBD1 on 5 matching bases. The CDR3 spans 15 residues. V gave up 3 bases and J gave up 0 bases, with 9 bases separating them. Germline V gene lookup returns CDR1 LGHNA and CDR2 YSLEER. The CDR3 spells CASSQGLYSNQPQHF. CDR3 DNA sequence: TGCGCCAGCAGCCAGGGACTTTATAGCAATCAGCCCCAGCATTTT.

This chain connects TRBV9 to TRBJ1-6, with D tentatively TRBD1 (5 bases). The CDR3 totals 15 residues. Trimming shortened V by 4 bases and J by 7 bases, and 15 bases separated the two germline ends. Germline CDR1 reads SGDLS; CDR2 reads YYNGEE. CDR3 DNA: TGTGCCAGCAGCCCCCTTGGAGGGGACAATTCACCCCTCCACTTT. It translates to CASSPLGGDNSPLHF. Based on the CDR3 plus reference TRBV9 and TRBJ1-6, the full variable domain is DSGVTQTPKHLITATGQRVTLRCSPRSGDLSVYWYQQSLDQGLQFLIQYYNGEERAKGNILERFSAQQFPDLHSELNLSSLELGDSALYFCASSPLGGDNSPLHFGNGTRLTVT.

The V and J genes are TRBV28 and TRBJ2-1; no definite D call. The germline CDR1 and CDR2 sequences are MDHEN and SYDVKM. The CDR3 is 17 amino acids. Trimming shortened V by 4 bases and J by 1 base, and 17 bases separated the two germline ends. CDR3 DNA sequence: TGTGCCAGCAGTTCCCTGGCAGGTGGAACGTCCTACAATGAGCAGTTCTTC. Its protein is CASSSLAGGTSYNEQFF.

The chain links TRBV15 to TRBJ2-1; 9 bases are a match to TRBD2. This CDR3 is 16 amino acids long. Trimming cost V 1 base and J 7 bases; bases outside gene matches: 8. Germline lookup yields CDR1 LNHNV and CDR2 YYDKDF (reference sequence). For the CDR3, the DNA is TGTGCCACCAGCAGAGGAGGCGGGAGGGCCTCTAATGAGCAGTTCTTC. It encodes CATSRGGGRASNEQFF.

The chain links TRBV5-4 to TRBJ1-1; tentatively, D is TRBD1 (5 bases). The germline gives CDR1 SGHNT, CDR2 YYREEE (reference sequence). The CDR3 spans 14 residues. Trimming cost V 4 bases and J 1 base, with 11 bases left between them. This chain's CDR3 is CASSPVGGNTEAFF. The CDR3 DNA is TGTGCCAGCAGCCCGGTTGGGGGGAACACTGAAGCTTTCTTT.